Listed below are T cell receptor beta chains from one sample, sequenced in a study of blood T cell repertoires in COVID-19. Assay: immunoSEQ multiplex PCR; the TCRdb copy retains only in-frame clones and omits some. The table has approximately 180,000 clones, roughly 83% seen once. Sequencing was done on a sample of peripheral blood. The receptors here all came from a woman aged 40 to 50 with COVID-19, enrolled during active disease. Each CDR3 is given with its conserved first and last residue. Each record gives: clone size, D gene, V gene, J gene, CDR3 protein, CDR3 DNA. D genes are given only for firm matches. Not every row has a clone size; where given, it reads once, few, many or a size class.

.,.,TRBV6-5,TRBJ1-5,CASSSEGGYNQPQHF,TGTGCCAGCAGTTCCGAGGGGGGGTACAATCAGCCCCAGCATTTT
.,TRBD1,TRBV4-1,TRBJ1-1,CASSTRGQGVDTEAFF,TGCGCCAGCAGCACAAGAGGACAGGGGGTTGACACTGAAGCTTTCTTT
.,.,TRBV6-4,TRBJ2-2,CASSDGWARPNTGELFF,TGTGCCAGCAGTGACGGGTGGGCCAGGCCCAACACCGGGGAGCTGTTTTTT
few,TRBD1,TRBV10-3,TRBJ1-1,CAISDRQGARNTEAFF,TGTGCCATCAGTGACCGGCAGGGGGCGAGGAACACTGAAGCTTTCTTT
.,.,TRBV9,TRBJ2-3,CASSVESRTDTQYF,TGTGCCAGCAGCGTAGAGAGCCGCACAGATACGCAGTATTTT
.,TRBD1,TRBV5-8,TRBJ2-5,CASSRRQGQETQYF,TGTGCCAGCAGCCGTAGACAGGGCCAAGAGACCCAGTACTTC
.,.,TRBV12-2,TRBJ2-1,CASRRRGCAANQQFF,TGTGCAAGTCGCCGCCGAGGGTGCGCCGCAAACCAGCAGTTCTTC
.,.,TRBV29-1,TRBJ1-5,CSVKQDSRQPQHF,TGCAGCGTTAAGCAGGACAGTCGGCAGCCCCAGCATTTT
.,TRBD1,TRBV5-5,TRBJ1-5,CASSERMRDRTQPQHF,TGTGCCAGCAGTGAACGAATGCGGGACAGGACGCAGCCCCAGCATTTT
once,.,TRBV19,TRBJ2-3,CASGGGTDTQYF,TGTGCCAGCGGAGGTGGGACAGATACGCAGTATTTT
.,TRBD1,TRBV3-1/TRBV3-2,TRBJ1-2,CASSLGQGGLVSGYTF,TGTGCCAGCAGCTTAGGACAGGGCGGCCTTGTGAGCGGCTACACCTTC
.,.,TRBV7-9,TRBJ1-5,CASSSTGSNQPQHF,TGTGCCAGCAGCTCGACAGGTAGCAATCAGCCCCAGCATTTT
few,TRBD1,TRBV27,TRBJ1-2,CASRGQGGYGYTF,TGTGCCAGCAGGGGACAGGGTGGGTATGGCTACACCTTC
.,TRBD2,TRBV19,TRBJ2-1,CASRERGGKLNEQFF,TGTGCCAGTAGGGAGCGGGGAGGAAAACTTAATGAGCAGTTCTTC
.,.,TRBV5-1,TRBJ2-1,CASSLDRNEQFF,TGCGCCAGCAGCTTGGACAGGAATGAGCAGTTCTTC
.,.,TRBV7-9,TRBJ1-4,CASSIAVGNEKLFF,TGTGCCAGCAGCATTGCAGTTGGTAATGAAAAACTGTTTTTT
.,.,TRBV19,TRBJ1-3,CASSEFSGNTIYF,TGTGCCAGTTCAGAATTTTCTGGAAACACCATATATTTT
.,TRBD1,TRBV18,TRBJ1-2,CASSPQTIIGQDNYGYTF,TGTGCCAGCTCACCACAGACAATTATAGGACAGGACAACTATGGCTACACCTTC
.,.,TRBV3-1/TRBV3-2,TRBJ1-2,CASSQEDAVHGYTF,TGTGCCAGCAGCCAAGAAGACGCGGTACATGGCTACACCTTC
few,.,TRBV19,TRBJ1-2,CASSISGVRGYTF,TGTGCCAGTAGTATCTCAGGGGTGAGAGGCTACACCTTC
.,.,TRBV4-1,TRBJ1-2,CASSQDLYGYTF,TGCGCCAGCAGCCAAGATTTATATGGCTACACCTTC
few,TRBD1,TRBV6-5,TRBJ2-7,CASSYSRTGNEQYF,TGTGCCAGCAGTTACTCGAGGACAGGGAACGAGCAGTACTTC
.,TRBD2,TRBV5-1,TRBJ2-3,CASSFSGSSADTQYF,TGCGCCAGCAGCTTCAGCGGGAGTAGCGCAGATACGCAGTATTTT
.,.,TRBV6-5,TRBJ1-1,CASRLSGTTEAFF,TGTGCCAGCAGGTTATCCGGGACAACTGAAGCTTTCTTT
.,TRBD2,TRBV27,TRBJ2-7,CASSPTLTGGEQYF,TGTGCCAGCAGTCCTACTCTCACGGGAGGCGAGCAGTACTTC
.,.,TRBV7-9,TRBJ1-1,CASSSLTGNTEAFF,TGTGCCAGCAGCTCACTCACAGGGAACACTGAAGCTTTCTTT
.,TRBD1,TRBV9,TRBJ2-7,CASSFRDRFPYEQYF,TGTGCCAGCAGCTTCCGGGACAGGTTCCCCTACGAGCAGTACTTC
.,TRBD1,TRBV7-9,TRBJ2-7,CASSLGQTRDEQYF,TGTGCCAGCAGCTTGGGACAGACTCGCGACGAGCAGTACTTC
.,.,TRBV28,TRBJ2-7,CASSLDKEQYF,TGTGCCAGCAGTTTAGACAAGGAGCAGTACTTC
.,TRBD2,TRBV10-1,TRBJ2-3,CASSQGTSGRDSPADTQYF,TGCGCCAGCAGTCAGGGGACTAGCGGGAGGGATTCCCCCGCCGATACGCAGTATTTT
.,.,TRBV12-3/TRBV12-4,TRBJ1-1,CASSFPTEAFF,TGTGCCAGCAGTTTTCCGACTGAAGCTTTCTTT
.,TRBD1,TRBV7-2,TRBJ1-2,CASSSTGDAYGYTF,TGTGCCAGCAGCTCGACAGGGGATGCCTATGGCTACACCTTC
few,.,TRBV5-4,TRBJ1-4,CASSQGAVMDQKLFF,TGTGCCAGCAGCCAAGGGGCAGTAATGGATCAAAAACTGTTTTTT
.,.,TRBV19,TRBJ1-5,CASSTDRLNQPQHF,TGTGCCAGTAGCACTGACAGACTCAATCAGCCCCAGCATTTT
.,.,TRBV27,TRBJ1-6,CASSPNNSPLHF,TGTGCCAGTAGCCCGAACAATTCACCCCTCCACTTT
.,TRBD1,TRBV6-4,TRBJ2-3,CASSSEGGHTDTQYF,TGTGCCAGCAGTTCCGAAGGGGGCCACACAGATACGCAGTATTTT
.,TRBD2,TRBV3-1/TRBV3-2,TRBJ2-1,CASSQTSGGYNEQFF,TGTGCCAGCAGCCAAACTAGCGGGGGTTACAATGAGCAGTTCTTC
.,.,TRBV4-1,TRBJ1-5,CASSQESQRPNQPQHF,TGCGCCAGCAGCCAAGAAAGTCAGAGGCCCAATCAGCCCCAGCATTTT
.,TRBD2,TRBV14,TRBJ2-7,CASSSLAGLTYEQYF,TGTGCCAGCAGCTCGCTAGCGGGGCTAACCTACGAGCAGTACTTC
.,TRBD1,TRBV20-1,TRBJ1-1,CSASWDRATEAFF,TGCAGTGCTAGTTGGGACAGGGCAACTGAAGCTTTCTTT
.,.,TRBV7-9,TRBJ1-5,CASTQERFQPQHF,TGTGCCAGCACCCAAGAGAGATTTCAGCCCCAGCATTTT
once,.,TRBV7-3,TRBJ2-1,CASSPQGLWDEQFF,TGTGCCAGCAGCCCACAGGGACTATGGGATGAGCAGTTCTTC
few,.,TRBV5-1,TRBJ2-7,CASSQRSTPSYEQYF,TGCGCCAGCAGCCAACGGTCGACTCCCTCCTACGAGCAGTACTTC
few,TRBD2,TRBV4-2,TRBJ2-7,CASSQDLSGGEHEQYF,TGTGCCAGCAGCCAAGATTTAAGCGGGGGGGAACACGAGCAGTACTTC
.,TRBD2,TRBV10-1,TRBJ2-3,CASSELTGGSDTQYF,TGCGCCAGCAGTGAGTTGACGGGAGGGTCAGATACGCAGTATTTT
once,TRBD1,TRBV14,TRBJ1-5,CASSQDVQGGDQPQHF,TGTGCCAGCAGCCAAGATGTCCAGGGGGGCGATCAGCCCCAGCATTTT